The rows below give T cell receptor beta chains drawn from one sample of a study of OX40 agonist ivuxolimab in advanced cancers. The table came from immunoSEQ multiplex PCR; TCRdb's copy has only in-frame clones and leaves some out. This table has 98,000 or so clones, 89% appearing once. The material sequenced was CD4+ or CD8+ T cells sorted from blood, taken in a trial of the OX40 agonist ivuxolimab. These TCRs come from an adult with an advanced solid tumor such as melanoma, head and neck, liver or kidney cancer. The CDR3 runs from the conserved cysteine through the conserved F or W. The D gene is left open where the match is weak. Clone size is stated in some rows and not others, as once, few, many or a class when expanded.

d_call,v_call,j_call,clone_size,cdr3_aa,cdr3_nt
.,TRBV28,TRBJ2-3,.,CASSPLGPSTDTQYF,TGTGCCAGCAGTCCTTTAGGACCCAGCACAGATACGCAGTATTTT
TRBD2,TRBV6-5,TRBJ2-7,.,CASRPGLAVYEQYF,TGTGCCAGCAGGCCGGGACTAGCGGTCTACGAGCAGTACTTC
TRBD2,TRBV5-8,TRBJ2-7,.,CASSLGAAGALYEQYF,TGTGCCAGCAGCTTGGGGGCAGCGGGAGCTTTGTACGAGCAGTACTTC
.,TRBV5-1,TRBJ2-3,once,CATRTGARTDTQYF,TGCGCCACCCGAACAGGAGCCCGCACAGATACGCAGTATTTT
.,TRBV6-5,TRBJ2-3,.,CASRPQGGTQYF,TGTGCCAGCAGGCCCCAGGGGGGTACGCAGTATTTT
.,TRBV5-1,TRBJ1-1,.,CASSLDSIWGTTEAFF,TGCGCCAGCAGCTTGGACAGTATTTGGGGGACCACTGAAGCTTTCTTT
.,TRBV28,TRBJ2-3,.,CASSRAGRTDTQYF,TGTGCCAGTAGCCGGGCAGGGAGGACAGATACGCAGTATTTT
.,TRBV7-9,TRBJ1-1,.,CASSLETGTEAFF,TGTGCCAGCAGCTTAGAGACAGGCACTGAAGCTTTCTTT
.,TRBV5-4,TRBJ2-5,.,CASSPDLTSSAETQYF,TGTGCCAGCAGCCCCGACCTGACTAGTTCAGCGGAGACCCAGTACTTC
.,TRBV7-9,TRBJ2-1,.,CASSLDYYNEQFF,TGTGCCAGCAGCTTGGACTATTACAATGAGCAGTTCTTC
.,TRBV2,TRBJ2-4,.,CASSEGGIAIQYF,TGTGCCAGCAGTGAGGGGGGAATAGCCATTCAGTACTTC
.,TRBV7-2,TRBJ1-2,.,CASSLGQLYGYTF,TGTGCCAGCAGCTTAGGACAGCTTTATGGCTACACCTTC
TRBD1,TRBV7-9,TRBJ2-3,.,CASSLTGGGDTQYF,TGTGCCAGCAGCTTGACAGGGGGCGGAGATACGCAGTATTTT
.,TRBV7-8,TRBJ2-7,.,CASSPLGGGDGVGEQYF,TGTGCCAGCAGCCCCCTAGGGGGGGGTGATGGGGTGGGGGAGCAGTACTTC
TRBD1,TRBV5-1,TRBJ1-4,.,CASSLGQGAEKLFF,TGCGCCAGCAGCCTGGGACAGGGTGCCGAAAAACTGTTTTTT
.,TRBV5-1,TRBJ1-1,.,CASSLSDNTEAFF,TGCGCCAGCAGCTTGAGTGATAACACTGAAGCTTTCTTT
.,TRBV5-6,TRBJ1-1,.,CASGRTEAFF,TGTGCCAGCGGGAGAACTGAAGCTTTCTTT
.,TRBV7-6,TRBJ1-1,.,CASSGPLGGGGNTEAFF,TGTGCCAGCAGCGGACCCTTGGGGGGCGGAGGTAACACTGAAGCTTTCTTT
.,TRBV6-6,TRBJ1-2,.,CASSTRYGYTF,TGTGCCAGCAGTACACGCTATGGCTACACCTTC
TRBD1,TRBV7-3,TRBJ2-3,.,CASSLLPPDRQGFSPNTQYF,TGTGCCAGCAGCTTACTCCCCCCCGATCGACAGGGGTTTTCCCCCAATACGCAGTATTTT
.,TRBV29-1,TRBJ1-1,.,CSGERGGEAFF,TGCAGCGGTGAGAGGGGTGGTGAAGCTTTCTTT
TRBD1,TRBV7-2,TRBJ1-6,.,CASSPTGGMSPLHF,TGTGCCAGCAGCCCGACAGGGGGTATGTCACCCCTCCACTTT
TRBD1,TRBV10-2,TRBJ2-7,.,CASSSLDRGTYEQYF,TGCGCCAGCAGTTCACTGGACAGGGGCACCTACGAGCAGTACTTC
TRBD2,TRBV19,TRBJ2-7,.,CASSIGASGSYEQYF,TGTGCCAGTAGTATTGGGGCTAGCGGGTCCTACGAGCAGTACTTC
TRBD2,TRBV4-1,TRBJ2-5,.,CASSLSGQETQYF,TGCGCCAGCAGCCTTAGCGGGCAAGAGACCCAGTACTTC
.,TRBV12-5,TRBJ2-5,.,CASLGSAAFEETQYF,TGTGCTAGCTTAGGATCGGCTGCGTTCGAAGAGACCCAGTACTTC
.,TRBV19,TRBJ1-2,.,CASSPSQGPARYGYTF,TGTGCCAGCAGCCCATCCCAGGGGCCGGCCCGGTATGGCTACACCTTC
.,TRBV27,TRBJ1-2,.,CASSFWQGQNYGYTF,TGTGCCAGCAGTTTTTGGCAGGGACAAAACTATGGCTACACCTTC
.,TRBV9,TRBJ2-3,.,CASSLGLTVIADTQYF,TGTGCCAGCAGCCTCGGGCTCACGGTCATCGCAGATACGCAGTATTTT
TRBD1,TRBV4-1,TRBJ2-7,.,CASSQTGQGAYEQYF,TGCGCCAGCAGCCAAACGGGACAGGGGGCCTACGAGCAGTACTTC
.,TRBV4-1,TRBJ1-4,.,CASSQASGTNEKLFF,TGCGCCAGCAGCCAAGCTTCAGGAACTAATGAAAAACTGTTTTTT
TRBD2,TRBV9,TRBJ2-3,.,CASSVGRRSGMDTQYF,TGTGCCAGCAGCGTAGGTCGGCGGAGCGGGATGGATACGCAGTATTTT
.,TRBV28,TRBJ1-5,.,CASSSLPPDYSNQPQHF,TGTGCCAGCAGTTCCCTTCCGCCAGACTATAGCAATCAGCCCCAGCATTTT
.,TRBV4-3,TRBJ1-3,few,CASSQAAEATGNTIYF,TGCGCCAGCAGCCAAGCAGCTGAAGCCACTGGAAACACCATATATTTT
.,TRBV6-4,TRBJ2-7,.,CASSRDISSYEQYF,TGTGCCAGCAGTCGGGACATTAGCTCCTACGAGCAGTACTTC
.,TRBV4-3,TRBJ2-7,.,CASSWAGRWYEQYF,TGCGCCAGCAGCTGGGCCGGGAGATGGTACGAGCAGTACTTC
.,TRBV6-6,TRBJ1-4,.,CASSYGGYNEKLFF,TGTGCCAGCAGTTATGGGGGATATAATGAAAAACTGTTTTTT
.,TRBV7-2,TRBJ2-5,once,CASSPLRETQYF,TGTGCCAGCAGCCCTCTACGGGAGACCCAGTACTTC
TRBD1,TRBV2,TRBJ1-5,.,CASVTGQGAGQPQHF,TGTGCCAGCGTAACCGGACAGGGGGCAGGGCAGCCCCAGCATTTT